These T cell receptor beta chains were read from a single sample in a study of read filtering for tumor transcriptome and immune sequencing. TCRdb independently ran MiXCR on the reads; one entry per CDR3 protein. The sample yields tens of thousands of distinct CDR3 sequences, 14% seen once. The sequencing input was a population of CD138-negative cells sorted from bone marrow. These receptors were taken from a donor at least 40 years old with multiple myeloma. Both conserved end residues are part of each CDR3. The D gene is left open where the match is weak. Size is stated for part of the rows, as once, few or many counts, or as a class when the clone is expanded.

>TRBJ2-1|17|medium-sized|TRBV3-1|TRBD2
TGTGCCAGCAGCCAAGGGGGCCTAGCGGGTTACTACAATGAGCAGTTCTTC
CASSQGGLAGYYNEQFF
>TRBJ2-3|16|many|TRBV5-6|TRBD2
TGTGCCAGCAGCTCAGGACTAGCGGATCTCACAGATACGCAGTATTTT
CASSSGLADLTDTQYF
>TRBJ1-1|14|NA|TRBV5-1|NA
TGCGCCAGCTGCTTGGCTGGCTATCGCACTGAAGCTTTCTTT
CASCLAGYRTEAFF
>TRBJ2-7|16|medium-sized|TRBV13|TRBD2
TGTGCCAGCAGCGGATCCATTACGGGGGGGACCTACGAGCAGTACTTC
CASSGSITGGTYEQYF
>TRBJ2-2|11|many|TRBV6-1|NA
TGTGCCAGCGACAGAGCCGGGGAGCTGTTTTTT
CASDRAGELFF
>TRBJ2-3|12|many|TRBV7-9|NA
TGTGCCAGCAGCCGAGATCCAGATACGCAGTATTTT
CASSRDPDTQYF
>TRBJ1-5|13|many|TRBV20-1|NA
TGCAGTGCGAGCTGGGGGCGGGATCAGCCCCAGCATTTT
CSASWGRDQPQHF
>TRBJ2-2|16|many|TRBV5-1|NA
TGCGCCAGCAGCTTGCGGCAGTCGAATTCGGCCGGGGAGCTGTTTTTT
CASSLRQSNSAGELFF
>TRBJ2-7|15|many|TRBV2|TRBD1
TGTGCCAGCAGTGAAACCGGGACAGGGGTTAGGGAGCAGTACTTC
CASSETGTGVREQYF
>TRBJ1-1|15|many|TRBV6-5|NA
TGTGCCAGCAGTCCCCGACAGAGGATGAACACTGAAGCTTTCTTT
CASSPRQRMNTEAFF
>TRBJ2-5|13|few|TRBV25-1|TRBD1
TGTGCCAGCAGTGAATCAGGGGGAGAGACCCAGTACTTC
CASSESGGETQYF
>TRBJ2-2|17|many|TRBV19|TRBD2
TGTGCCAGTAAAGGGACTAGCGGGACGAGAAAGACCGGGGAGCTGTTTTTT
CASKGTSGTRKTGELFF
>TRBJ2-1|15|many|TRBV5-1|NA
TGCGCCAGCAGCTTGGCCGTGACAACCTACAATGAGCAGTTCTTC
CASSLAVTTYNEQFF